This T cell receptor beta chain was profiled in a study of blood T cell repertoires in COVID-19. Study at large: From the United States, Italy and Spain came samples of acute and convalescent COVID-19.

The trim removed 2 bases at V and 5 bases at J, leaving 5 bases unmatched. CDR1 is SEHNR, CDR2 FQNEAQ, per germline (reference sequence). CDR3 length: 15 residues. The table came from immunoSEQ multiplex PCR; TCRdb's copy has only in-frame clones and leaves some out. The table lists a few hundred thousand clones, 85% to 90% of them singletons. The specimen sequenced was PBMCs or T cells enriched from blood (not recorded which). The sequence came from a woman in her 50s who had recovered from COVID-19. This chain uses TRBV7-9 with TRBJ2-3, with TRBD2 identical over 9 bases. CDR3 sequence reads: CASSLPGLAVDTQYF. The CDR3 region has the DNA TGTGCCAGCAGCTTACCGGGACTAGCAGTAGATACGCAGTATTTT. Variable domain in full (rest from reference TRBV7-9 and TRBJ2-3): DTGVSQNPRHKITKRGQNVTFRCDPISEHNRLYWYRQTLGQGPEFLTYFQNEAQLEKSRLLSDRFSAERPKGSFSTLEIQRTEQGDSAMYLCASSLPGLAVDTQYFGPGTRLTVL.